This TCR beta chain was identified during a study of cytomegalovirus exposure and HLA in healthy donors. Study conclusions and caveats: HLA alleles were associated with some 16,000 TCR beta sequences in a later analysis at 0.05 false discovery rate. In a later analysis, TCR beta V- and J-gene trimming was associated with a missense DCLRE1C variant.

13 Jbeta primers and 60 Vbeta primers were used for the PCR. Libraries were prepared by immunoSEQ multiplex PCR; TCRdb keeps only in-frame clonotypes and omits some of them. The top ten clones hold around a tenth of a sample with roughly 100,000 clones, over 60% of them seen once. The J segment lost 6 bases and the V segment lost 5 bases, leaving 12 bases of the junction unmatched. Germline loops: CDR1 SEHNR, CDR2 FQNEAQ (reference sequence). This CDR3 is built from 16 residues. A note on this clone: What it binds is unknown.

The TCR was taken from a male donor in good health and CMV-seropositive. Sequenced: PBMCs. The genes are TRBV7-9 and TRBJ2-1, with 8 bases aligning to TRBD1. The CDR3: CASSPPRQGNSNEQFF. The DNA of the CDR3 is TGTGCCAGCAGCCCCCCCAGACAGGGGAACAGCAATGAGCAGTTCTTC.